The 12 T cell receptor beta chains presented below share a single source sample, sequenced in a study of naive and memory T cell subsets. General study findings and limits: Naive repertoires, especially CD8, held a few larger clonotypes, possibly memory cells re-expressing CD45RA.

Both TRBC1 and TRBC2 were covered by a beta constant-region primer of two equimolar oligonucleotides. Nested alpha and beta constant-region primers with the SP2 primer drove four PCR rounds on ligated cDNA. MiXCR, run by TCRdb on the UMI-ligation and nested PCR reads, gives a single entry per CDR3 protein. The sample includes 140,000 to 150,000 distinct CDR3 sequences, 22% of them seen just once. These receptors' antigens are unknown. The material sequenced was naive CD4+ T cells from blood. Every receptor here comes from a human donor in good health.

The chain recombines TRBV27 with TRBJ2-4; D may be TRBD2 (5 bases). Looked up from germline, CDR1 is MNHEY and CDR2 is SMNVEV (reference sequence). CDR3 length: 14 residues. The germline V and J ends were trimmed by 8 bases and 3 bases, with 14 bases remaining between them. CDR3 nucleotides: TGTGCCAGCTCGGGGAGTTGGGGCAAAAACATTCAGTACTTC. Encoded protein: CASSGSWGKNIQYF.

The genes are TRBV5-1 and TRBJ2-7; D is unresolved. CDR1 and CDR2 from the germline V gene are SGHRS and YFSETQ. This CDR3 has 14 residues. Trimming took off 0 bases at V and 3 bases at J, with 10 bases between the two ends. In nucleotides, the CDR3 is TGCGCCAGCAGCTTGGGTCAGGTTATCTACGAGCAGTACTTC. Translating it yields CASSLGQVIYEQYF.

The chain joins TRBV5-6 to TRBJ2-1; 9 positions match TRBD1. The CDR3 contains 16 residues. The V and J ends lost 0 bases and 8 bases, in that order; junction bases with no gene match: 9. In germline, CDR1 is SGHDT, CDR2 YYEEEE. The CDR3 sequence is CASSLETGGVFDEQFF. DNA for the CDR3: TGTGCCAGCAGCTTGGAGACAGGGGGAGTTTTCGATGAGCAGTTCTTC.

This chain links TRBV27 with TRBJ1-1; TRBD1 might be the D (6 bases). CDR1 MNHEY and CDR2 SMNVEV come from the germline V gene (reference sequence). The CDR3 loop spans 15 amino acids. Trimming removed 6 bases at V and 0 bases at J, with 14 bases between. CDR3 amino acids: CASRPWTALNTEAFF. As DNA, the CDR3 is TGTGCCAGCAGGCCCTGGACAGCTTTGAACACTGAAGCTTTCTTT.

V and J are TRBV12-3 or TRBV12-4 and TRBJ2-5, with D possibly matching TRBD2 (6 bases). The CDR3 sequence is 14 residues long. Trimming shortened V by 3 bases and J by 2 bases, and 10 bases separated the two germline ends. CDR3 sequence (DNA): TGTGCCAGCAGTTTCGGCGGGACTCAAGAGACCCAGTACTTC. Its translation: CASSFGGTQETQYF.

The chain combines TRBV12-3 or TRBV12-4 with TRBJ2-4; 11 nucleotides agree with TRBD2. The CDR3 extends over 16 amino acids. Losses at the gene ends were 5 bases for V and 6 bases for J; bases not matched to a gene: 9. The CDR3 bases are TGTGCCAGCAGTCTATGGGCGGGGACTAGCGGAAACATTCAGTACTTC. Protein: CASSLWAGTSGNIQYF.

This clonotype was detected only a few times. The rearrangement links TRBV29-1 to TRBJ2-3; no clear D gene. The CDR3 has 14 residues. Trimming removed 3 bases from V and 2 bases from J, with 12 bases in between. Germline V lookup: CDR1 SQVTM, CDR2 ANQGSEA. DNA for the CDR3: TGCAGCGTTGATCGCGTTGATAACACAGATACGCAGTATTTT. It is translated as CSVDRVDNTDTQYF.

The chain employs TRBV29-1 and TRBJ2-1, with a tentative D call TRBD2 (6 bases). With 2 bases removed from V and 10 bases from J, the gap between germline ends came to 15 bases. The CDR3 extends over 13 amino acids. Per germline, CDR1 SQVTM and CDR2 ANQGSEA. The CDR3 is CSVEPGGGFEQFF. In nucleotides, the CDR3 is TGCAGCGTTGAACCCGGGGGAGGCTTCGAGCAGTTCTTC.

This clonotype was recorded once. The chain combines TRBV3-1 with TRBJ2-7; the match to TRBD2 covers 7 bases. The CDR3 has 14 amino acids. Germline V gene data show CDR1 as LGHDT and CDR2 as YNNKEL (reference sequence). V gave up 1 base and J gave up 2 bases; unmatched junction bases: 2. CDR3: CASSQVAGAYEQYF. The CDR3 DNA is TGTGCCAGCAGCCAAGTGGCGGGAGCCTACGAGCAGTACTTC.

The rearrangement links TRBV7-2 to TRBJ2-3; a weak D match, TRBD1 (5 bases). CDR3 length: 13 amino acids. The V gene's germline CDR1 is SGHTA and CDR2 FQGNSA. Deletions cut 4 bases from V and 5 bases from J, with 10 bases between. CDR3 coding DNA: TGTGCCAGCAGCTCGAGAAGGGGAGATACGCAGTATTTT. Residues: CASSSRRGDTQYF.

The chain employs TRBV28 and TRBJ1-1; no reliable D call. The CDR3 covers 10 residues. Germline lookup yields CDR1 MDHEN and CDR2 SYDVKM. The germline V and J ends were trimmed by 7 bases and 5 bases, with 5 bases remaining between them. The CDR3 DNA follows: TGTGCCAGCACGAGGACTGAAGCTTTCTTT. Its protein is CASTRTEAFF.

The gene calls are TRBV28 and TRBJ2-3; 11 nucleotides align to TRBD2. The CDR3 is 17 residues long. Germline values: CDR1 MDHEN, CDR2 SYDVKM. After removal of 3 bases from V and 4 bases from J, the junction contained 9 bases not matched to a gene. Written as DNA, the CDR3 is TGTGCCAGCAGTTTTGTAGGGCTAGCGGGAGGCCCAGATACGCAGTATTTT. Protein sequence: CASSFVGLAGGPDTQYF.